Following are 8 T cell receptor beta chains from one sample sequenced in a study of cytomegalovirus exposure and HLA in healthy donors. PCR was performed using 60 Vbeta and 13 Jbeta primers. The data were produced by immunoSEQ multiplex PCR, yet TCRdb's version contains in-frame clones alone and is incomplete. In total, the table holds around 140,000 clones. Material: PBMCs. The source is a middle-aged woman in good health and CMV-seronegative.

V is TRBV7-2 and J is TRBJ1-6; D possibly corresponds to TRBD1 (6 bases). The germline gives CDR1 SGHTA, CDR2 FQGNSA. Trimming left V 2 bases short and J 0 bases short, with 14 bases between. This CDR3 has 18 residues. The chain's CDR3 is CASSLNGQIYSYNSPLHF. The CDR3 region has the DNA TGTGCCAGCAGCTTAAACGGACAGATTTACTCCTATAATTCACCCCTCCACTTT.

The J gene is TRBJ1-5, the V gene TRBV28, with TRBD1 identical over 9 bases. CDR1 is MDHEN and CDR2 is SYDVKM in the germline V gene. J was trimmed by 7 bases and V by 5 bases; bases with no gene match: 12. This CDR3 comprises 16 residues. This chain's CDR3 is CASSVIQGARGQPQHF. The CDR3 DNA reads as TGTGCCAGCAGTGTAATACAGGGGGCGCGGGGACAGCCCCAGCATTTT.

This sequence joins TRBV19 and TRBJ2-2; TRBD1 matches 9 bases. The germline CDR1 and CDR2 sequences are LNHDA and SQIVND (reference sequence). The junction had 2 bases not matched to a gene; V was cut back by 7 bases and J by 2 bases. The CDR3 runs to 14 residues. This CDR3 reads CASNRGRNTGELFF. The CDR3 DNA follows: TGTGCCAGTAACAGGGGGCGTAACACCGGGGAGCTGTTTTTT.

The chain combines TRBV19 with TRBJ2-3; TRBD1 aligns across 9 bases. This CDR3 has 19 amino acids. CDR1 and CDR2 from the germline V gene are LNHDA and SQIVND (reference sequence). J gave up 0 bases and V 4 bases, and 14 bases lay outside the gene matches. Here the CDR3 reads CASSTGTGRAGSSTDTQYF. CDR3 nucleotide sequence: TGTGCCAGTAGTACTGGGACAGGGAGAGCGGGGTCTAGCACAGATACGCAGTATTTT.

This chain connects TRBV18 to TRBJ1-5; D unclear. The V end lost 3 bases, the J end lost 5 bases, and 11 bases lay between the germline ends. The CDR3 is made up of 14 amino acids. The germline gives CDR1 KGHSH, CDR2 LQKENI. Written as DNA, the CDR3 is TGTGCCAGCTCACCTAGCGTAACCCATCAGCCCCAGCATTTT. Translation: CASSPSVTHQPQHF.

The V gene is TRBV18, the J gene TRBJ1-2, with 9 nucleotides matching TRBD1. Per germline, CDR1 KGHSH and CDR2 LQKENI. J was trimmed by 6 bases and V by 3 bases; bases with no gene match: 8. This CDR3 comprises 15 residues. DNA of the CDR3: TGTGCCAGCTCACCGTCTCCGGGACAGGGAAATGGCTACACCTTC. This encodes CASSPSPGQGNGYTF.

This sequence joins TRBV5-1 and TRBJ1-2; 10 bases match TRBD1. CDR3 length: 14 amino acids. After removal of 4 bases from V and 6 bases from J, the junction contained 6 bases not matched to a gene. CDR1 SGHRS and CDR2 YFSETQ come from the germline V gene. CDR3 loop: CASSLDRGTNGYTF. CDR3 in DNA: TGCGCCAGCAGCCTGGACAGGGGGACTAATGGCTACACCTTC. The whole variable domain, filled in from reference TRBV5-1 and TRBJ1-2, reads KAGVTQTPRYLIKTRGQQVTLSCSPISGHRSVSWYQQTPGQGLQFLFEYFSETQRNKGNFPGRFSGRQFSNSRSEMNVSTLELGDSALYLCASSLDRGTNGYTFGSGTRLTVV.

The chain is built from TRBV28 and TRBJ2-5; a possible D gene is TRBD2 (6 bases). CDR1 and CDR2 from the germline V gene are MDHEN and SYDVKM. CDR3 length equals 14 residues. The V gene lost 6 bases and the J gene lost 5 bases, with 16 bases spanning the gap. This CDR3 is CASSMAGRWETQYF. DNA for the CDR3: TGTGCCAGCAGCATGGCGGGGCGGTGGGAGACCCAGTACTTC.